This TCR beta chain was profiled in a study of CXCR3-negative and CXCR3-positive naive CD8 T cells. The study's findings and limits: TRB CDR3 properties indicated TCR strength, while surface CD5 was similar across naive subsets.

The libraries of TRB cDNA were constructed through 5' RACE using UMI labels. Using the 5' RACE reads, TCRdb records one entry per CDR3 protein without DNA. This sample lists approximately 5,300 distinct CDR3 sequences; its ten largest clones have 1.5% to 2%. According to its frequency, this clonotype is medium-sized. Its antigen remains unknown. This receptor was taken from a human donor in good health. Some clones in this sample may be carry-over from other donors' samples. Sequencing was performed on naive CXCR3- CD8+ T cells from blood. Subset here: CD45RO-CCR7+CD27+CD95- naive CD8+ T cells lacking CXCR3 (TNR3-).

CDR3 protein: CASSLRTGTAVDTQYF. The gene calls are TRBV7-2 and TRBJ2-3; lacking DNA, the TRBD1 call made by TCRdb goes unchecked. CDR3 length: 16 residues. Germline lookup yields CDR1 SGHTA and CDR2 FQGNSA.